The 26 T cell receptor beta chains below come from one sample, sequenced in a study of PD-L1 blockade in urothelial cancer. Sequencing was performed with immunoSEQ multiplex PCR; in TCRdb, only in-frame clones are kept and a portion is missing. This sample has approximately 50,000 clones; roughly nine tenths occur once, and the top ten carry under 9%. Sequences were derived from PBMCs, sampled around atezolizumab (anti-PD-L1) treatment. These receptor sequences come from a man aged 55 to 69 with urothelial cancer.

Concerning this clone: The junction and the germline gene differ at one end; a read error may be behind it. This rearrangement joins TRBV5-1 to TRBJ2-5; 9 nucleotides align to TRBD2. The CDR3 is made up of 16 amino acids. The V gene's germline CDR1 is SGHRS and CDR2 YFSETQ. The CDR3 reads CASSPQGRGGPTIPHF. In DNA, the CDR3 is TGCGCCAGCAGTCCCCAAGGGCGGGGGGGGCCCACAATTCCGCACTTC.

DNA for the CDR3: TGTGCCAGCAGCTTAGGGGGACAGTACGAGCAGTACTTC. It translates to CASSLGGQYEQYF. V and J are TRBV7-2 and TRBJ2-7, with 7 bases lining up with TRBD1. V was clipped by 1 base and J by 4 bases; unmatched bases: 1. This CDR3 is built from 13 residues. Germline CDR1 SGHTA, CDR2 FQGNSA.

This clone was picked up a small number of times. CDR3 amino acids: CASSPTSGELYTQYF. The CDR3 DNA reads as TGTGCCAGCTCACCGACTAGCGGGGAGTTATATACGCAGTATTTT. This chain joins TRBV18 and TRBJ2-3; 11 bases align to TRBD2. J was trimmed by 7 bases and V by 3 bases; bases with no gene match: 6. Germline V gene data show CDR1 as KGHSH and CDR2 as LQKENI. The CDR3 loop spans 15 amino acids.

The chain has TRBV5-1 and TRBJ2-7; a weak D match, TRBD1 (6 bases). V lost 0 bases to trimming and J lost 3 bases, with 16 bases between them. The CDR3 has 16 amino acids. The germline gives CDR1 SGHRS, CDR2 YFSETQ. CDR3 protein: CASSLGQVGPNYEQYF. The CDR3 region has the DNA TGCGCCAGCAGCTTGGGACAGGTTGGCCCCAACTACGAGCAGTACTTC.

This clone came up a few times. V is TRBV10-3 and J is TRBJ2-1; weak D call: TRBD2 (7 bases). CDR1 is ENHRY, CDR2 SYGVKD, per germline. The CDR3 is 11 residues long. V gave up 7 bases and J gave up 9 bases, with 10 bases separating them. The CDR3 is CAIKGEGEQFF. Here the CDR3 DNA reads TGTGCCATCAAGGGGGAGGGTGAGCAGTTCTTC.

The chain couples TRBV11-3 to TRBJ2-1; 12 positions agree with TRBD2. Per the germline V gene, CDR1 is SGHNT and CDR2 is YENEEA. The CDR3 extends over 15 amino acids. The trim removed 2 bases at V and 5 bases at J, leaving 1 base unmatched. The CDR3 loop is CASSLLAGGDNEQFF. CDR3 coding DNA: TGTGCCAGCAGCTTACTAGCGGGGGGGGACAATGAGCAGTTCTTC.

V gene TRBV28 combines with J gene TRBJ2-3; unclear D gene. CDR1 and CDR2 from the germline V gene are MDHEN and SYDVKM. The ends were cut back, 7 bases at V and 0 bases at J, with 14 bases in the middle. CDR3 length: 15 amino acids. The CDR3 coding sequence is TGTGCCAGCACCGCGACGGGTACTAGCACAGATACGCAGTATTTT. Encoded protein: CASTATGTSTDTQYF.

The chain is built from TRBV30 and TRBJ1-3; D is undetermined. This CDR3 contains 15 residues. Germline CDR1 is GTSNPN and CDR2 is SVGIG (reference sequence). V gave up 0 bases and J gave up 2 bases, with 11 bases separating them. This CDR3 reads CAWSVAPGAGNTIYF. CDR3 DNA: TGTGCCTGGAGTGTAGCCCCCGGGGCTGGAAACACCATATATTTT.

This clone was seen a single time. The gene calls are TRBV10-3 and TRBJ1-6; 8 bases align to TRBD1. V lost 4 bases to trimming and J lost 3 bases; unmatched junction nucleotides: 2. The length of the CDR3 is 15 residues. Germline CDR1 and CDR2: ENHRY and SYGVKD. CDR3 residues: CAISVGTGYNSPLHF. The CDR3 DNA is TGTGCCATCAGTGTAGGGACAGGCTATAATTCACCCCTCCACTTT.

The chain recombines TRBV5-8 with TRBJ1-2; 10 positions match TRBD1. The V gene's germline CDR1 is SGHTS and CDR2 YDEGEE. The CDR3 runs 14 residues. J lost 7 bases, V lost 1 base, and 4 bases had no gene match. CDR3 bases: TGTGCCAGCAGCTTGAGACAGGGGGCTCCTGGCTACACCTTC. This encodes CASSLRQGAPGYTF.

This clone was counted once. The junction departs from germline at one end; a sequencing error may be responsible. This chain uses TRBV7-7 with TRBJ2-5; D uncertain. The CDR3 runs to 15 residues. Germline CDR1 and CDR2: SSHAT and FNYEAQ (reference sequence). This chain's CDR3 is CASSLGLVPQETQYF. In DNA, the CDR3 is TGTGCTAGCAGCTTAGGCTTAGTGCCACAAGAGACCCAGTACTTC.

The chain joins TRBV11-1 to TRBJ2-3; 7 nucleotides match TRBD2. Per the germline V gene, CDR1 is SGHAT and CDR2 is FQDESV (reference sequence). The CDR3 has 16 residues. V trimming: 3 bases; J trimming: 0 bases; junction bases outside the gene matches: 6. The CDR3 DNA is TGTGCCAGCAGCTTGGAGGGAGGGATTAGCACAGATACGCAGTATTTT. This codes for CASSLEGGISTDTQYF.

The chain uses TRBV11-3 and TRBJ1-6; D unclear. Trimming removed 2 bases from V and 6 bases from J, with 8 bases in between. CDR3 size: 14 residues. Germline V lookup: CDR1 SGHNT, CDR2 YENEEA. This CDR3 is CASSLSTINSPLHF. As DNA, the CDR3 is TGTGCCAGCAGCTTATCTACGATTAATTCACCCCTCCACTTT.

This chain joins TRBV19 and TRBJ1-2; 11 bases map to TRBD1. This CDR3 is built from 16 residues. The J segment lost 1 base and the V segment lost 7 bases, leaving 8 bases of the junction unmatched. The germline V gene encodes CDR1 LNHDA and CDR2 SQIVND (reference sequence). CDR3 coding DNA: TGTGCCAGTAATAAGTTTGGGACAGGGGGTAACTATGGCTACACCTTC. This codes for CASNKFGTGGNYGYTF.

This clone was observed once. The chain has TRBV14 and TRBJ1-5, with TRBD1 matching over 7 bases. The CDR3 runs to 16 residues. CDR1 is SGHDN and CDR2 is FVKESK in the germline V gene. J gave up 7 bases and V 7 bases, and 16 bases lay outside the gene matches. This CDR3 is CASTLFRGTSEQPQHF. Written as DNA, the CDR3 is TGTGCCAGCACCCTCTTCAGGGGGACTTCAGAGCAGCCCCAGCATTTT.

This sequence joins TRBV5-1 and TRBJ1-2; a possible D gene is TRBD1 (6 bases). Germline loops: CDR1 SGHRS, CDR2 YFSETQ. V lost 4 bases to trimming and J lost 8 bases, with 21 bases between them. The length of the CDR3 is 15 residues. The CDR3 nucleotides are TGCGCCAGCAGCCCCGGAATTGACAGGCTTCGAGGCTACACCTTC. Translated: CASSPGIDRLRGYTF.

V gene TRBV11-1 combines with J gene TRBJ2-2; 7 nucleotides line up with TRBD2. V gave up 1 base and J gave up 6 bases; unmatched junction bases: 5. CDR3 length: 15 residues. Germline V gene lookup returns CDR1 SGHAT and CDR2 FQDESV (reference sequence). Here the CDR3 DNA reads TGTGCCAGCAGCTTAGTCTCTAGCGGCCCCGGGGAGCTGTTTTTT. Its protein is CASSLVSSGPGELFF.

This clone was found once. V usage is TRBV6-5 and J usage is TRBJ2-5; 7 bases are a match to TRBD1. The germline V gene has CDR1 MNHEY and CDR2 SVGAGI. CDR3 length equals 15 residues. Germline trimming cut 4 bases from V and 2 bases from J; bases unmatched to any gene: 7. The CDR3 DNA follows: TGTGCCAGCAGTTCCTACAGGGGCCTACAAGAGACCCAGTACTTC. Its translation: CASSSYRGLQETQYF.

Only one count was recorded for this clone. The rearrangement links TRBV29-1 to TRBJ2-5; 12 bases line up with TRBD2. TRBJ2-7 matches the DNA end more closely, so the J call is doubtful. CDR1 is SQVTM and CDR2 is ANQGSEA in the germline V gene. This CDR3 region has 15 residues. For the CDR3, the DNA is TGCAGCGTCACTAGCGGGGGGCTCCCTTCCTACGAGCAGTACTTC. Translation: CSVTSGGLPSYEQYF.

This clone appeared once. The chain uses TRBV28 and TRBJ1-4; 9 bases align to TRBD1. V shed 8 bases, J shed 11 bases, and the junction held 12 bases outside the gene matches. This CDR3 spans 14 amino acids. Per the germline V gene, CDR1 is MDHEN and CDR2 is SYDVKM. Here the CDR3 reads CASQAGTGLRKLFF. The CDR3 coding sequence is TGTGCCAGCCAAGCCGGGACAGGGTTAAGGAAACTGTTTTTT.

The chain combines TRBV2 with TRBJ1-1; no clear D. Germline CDR1 reads SNHLY; CDR2 reads FYNNEI. The V end was cut by 1 base, the J end by 4 bases, with 16 bases between. The CDR3 has 16 amino acids. CDR3 amino acids: CASSEDPDGGSTEAFF. The CDR3 region has the DNA TGTGCCAGCAGTGAAGACCCGGACGGTGGGAGCACTGAAGCTTTCTTT.

The chain recombines TRBV2 with TRBJ1-3; D not certain. From germline, CDR1 is SNHLY and CDR2 FYNNEI. Trimming removed 4 bases from V and 2 bases from J, with 12 bases in between. CDR3 length equals 15 residues. The CDR3 is CASSGRTVAGNTIYF. The CDR3 coding sequence is TGTGCCAGCAGTGGACGGACTGTCGCTGGAAACACCATATATTTT.

This clone came up a few times. The chain couples TRBV7-2 to TRBJ1-3; the D gene is possibly TRBD1 (5 bases). Germline V CDR1 and CDR2: SGHTA, FQGNSA. V was cut by 6 bases and J by 4 bases, with 10 bases left in between. The CDR3 runs to 13 residues. The CDR3 loop is CASSRDSGNTIYF. As DNA, the CDR3 is TGTGCCAGCAGTCGGGACTCAGGAAACACCATATATTTT. Using reference TRBV7-2 and TRBJ1-3 for the parts outside the CDR3, the full variable domain is GAGVSQSPSNKVTEKGKDVELRCDPISGHTALYWYRQSLGQGLEFLIYFQGNSAPDKSGLPSDRFSAERTGGSVSTLTIQRTQQEDSAVYLCASSRDSGNTIYFGEGSWLTVV.

Only one count was recorded for this clone. The chain joins TRBV5-1 to TRBJ2-3, with TRBD1 identical over 7 bases. V shed 0 bases, J shed 5 bases, and the junction held 18 bases outside the gene matches. The length of the CDR3 is 19 residues. The germline gives CDR1 SGHRS, CDR2 YFSETQ. The CDR3: CASSLEGRQGANLLDTQYF. In nucleotides, the CDR3 is TGCGCCAGCAGCTTGGAGGGGAGACAGGGCGCCAACTTATTAGATACGCAGTATTTT. The full variable domain, with the rest looked up from reference TRBV5-1 and TRBJ2-3, is KAGVTQTPRYLIKTRGQQVTLSCSPISGHRSVSWYQQTPGQGLQFLFEYFSETQRNKGNFPGRFSGRQFSNSRSEMNVSTLELGDSALYLCASSLEGRQGANLLDTQYFGPGTRLTVL.

This clone appeared a single time. The rearrangement links TRBV7-2 to TRBJ1-2; 12 positions agree with TRBD1. Germline-derived CDR1 and CDR2 are SGHTA and FQGNSA. V was pared by 2 bases and J by 3 bases, with 7 bases of the junction left unmatched. The CDR3 covers 17 residues. CDR3 bases: TGTGCCAGCAGCTTAATGGGACAGGGGGCAGGGGACTATGGCTACACCTTC. It encodes CASSLMGQGAGDYGYTF.

CDR3 DNA: TGTGCCAACCGGGGGAGAAGTCTAGCGCAGGAGACCCAGTACTTC. This translates into CANRGRSLAQETQYF. The chain has TRBV2 and TRBJ2-5, with D possibly being TRBD2 (6 bases). The germline gives CDR1 SNHLY, CDR2 FYNNEI. V lost 10 bases to trimming and J lost 5 bases, with 23 bases between them. The CDR3 has 15 residues. The full variable domain, completed using reference TRBV2 and TRBJ2-5, is EPEVTQTPSHQVTQMGQEVILRCVPISNHLYFYWYRQILGQKVEFLVSFYNNEISEKSEIFDDQFSVERPDGSNFTLKIRSTKLEDSAMYFCANRGRSLAQETQYFGPGTRLLVL.